Each of the 23 T cell receptor beta chains below was sequenced from the same sample in a study of blood T cell repertoires in COVID-19. Data came from immunoSEQ multiplex PCR; TCRdb stores just in-frame clones and leaves some out. The table records under 8,000 clones, roughly four fifths of them present only once. The sample taken for sequencing was peripheral blood. The receptor set was obtained from a human donor with active COVID-19. The donor label of this sample is uncertain.

V and J are TRBV4-1 and TRBJ2-1; 9 positions agree with TRBD1. This CDR3 contains 16 residues. Trimming took 4 bases from V and 2 from J; bases not matched to a gene: 6. Germline V gene data show CDR1 as MGHRA and CDR2 as YSYEKL. DNA for the CDR3: TGCGCCAGCAGCCCACCGGACAGGGGTCCCTACAATGAGCAGTTCTTC. Residues: CASSPPDRGPYNEQFF.

CDR3: CASSQVPGGDTQYF. CDR3 DNA sequence: TGCGCCAGCAGCCAAGTCCCCGGGGGAGATACGCAGTATTTT. This sequence joins TRBV4-1 and TRBJ2-3; maybe TRBD2 (6 bases). Deletions cut 1 base from V and 5 bases from J, with 10 bases between. The CDR3 is made up of 14 amino acids. CDR1 and CDR2 (germline): MGHRA, YSYEKL.

This clone was detected only a few times. This chain joins TRBV4-1 and TRBJ2-3; TRBD2 matches 12 bases. The CDR3 covers 17 residues. The germline CDR1 and CDR2 sequences are MGHRA and YSYEKL. V was pared by 1 base and J by 4 bases, with 6 bases of the junction left unmatched. The CDR3 reads CASSQVASGRVADTQYF. CDR3 sequence (DNA): TGCGCCAGCAGCCAAGTCGCTAGCGGGAGGGTGGCAGATACGCAGTATTTT.

The chain carries TRBV28 and TRBJ1-4, with a tentative D call TRBD1 (6 bases). The germline V and J ends were trimmed by 5 bases and 2 bases, with 15 bases remaining between them. Germline CDR1 reads MDHEN; CDR2 reads SYDVKM. The CDR3 is 16 residues long. The CDR3 nucleotides read TGTGCCAGCAGTCCGTATTCGGGACACACTAATGAAAAACTGTTTTTT. It encodes CASSPYSGHTNEKLFF.

The chain links TRBV5-4 to TRBJ2-7, with 13 bases matching TRBD2. Germline CDR1 SGHNT, CDR2 YYREEE (reference sequence). CDR3 length: 15 residues. J gave up 1 base and V 4 bases, and 2 bases lay outside the gene matches. The DNA of the CDR3 is TGTGCCAGCAGCCAGGGACTAGCGGGATCCTACGAGCAGTACGTC. Protein product: CASSQGLAGSYEQYV.

This chain links TRBV10-3 with TRBJ2-1, with D maybe TRBD2 (7 bases). The V end lost 1 base, the J end lost 8 bases, and 15 bases lay between the germline ends. The CDR3 is 15 residues long. Germline V CDR1 and CDR2: ENHRY, SYGVKD. The CDR3 is CAISEWRGGRDEQFF. CDR3 bases: TGTGCCATCAGTGAGTGGAGGGGGGGCAGGGATGAGCAGTTCTTC.

V is TRBV10-2 and J is TRBJ2-7, with TRBD2 matching over 13 bases. Trimming at V came to 7 bases and at J to 5 bases, leaving 5 bases not matched to a gene. This CDR3 has 14 residues. CDR1 WSHSY and CDR2 SAAADI come from the germline V gene. In nucleotides, the CDR3 is TGCGCCAGCACCCCGGGACTAGCGGGAAACGAGCAGTACGTC. Translation gives CASTPGLAGNEQYV.

V and J are TRBV5-4 and TRBJ2-3, with D possibly TRBD1 on 6 matching bases. The V gene lost 4 bases and the J gene lost 3 bases, with 12 bases spanning the gap. Germline loops: CDR1 SGHNT, CDR2 YYREEE (reference sequence). This CDR3 has 14 amino acids. This chain's CDR3 is CASSIRGGTDTQYF. The CDR3 DNA reads as TGTGCCAGCAGCATCAGGGGTGGGACAGATACGCAGTATTTT.

This clone showed up just once. The chain recombines TRBV6-5 with TRBJ2-1; D may be TRBD2 (5 bases). The CDR3 is 14 residues long. V dropped 6 bases and J dropped 2 bases, with 11 bases sitting between them. CDR1 and CDR2 (germline): MNHEY, SVGAGI. The CDR3 loop reads CASRDPGTYNEQFF. As DNA, the CDR3 is TGTGCCAGCAGGGACCCGGGGACCTACAATGAGCAGTTCTTC.

V and J are TRBV19 and TRBJ1-1; a possible D gene is TRBD1 (5 bases). The CDR3 runs to 12 residues. V lost 3 bases and J lost 7, with 9 bases in between. Germline CDR1 reads LNHDA; CDR2 reads SQIVND (reference sequence). As DNA, the CDR3 is TGTGCCAGTAGTATCTATCAGGGTGAAGCTTTCTTT. Encoded protein: CASSIYQGEAFF.

The rearrangement links TRBV25-1 to TRBJ1-2; D gene unclear. V gave up 4 bases and J gave up 4 bases, with 13 bases separating them. CDR1 is MGHDK and CDR2 is SYGVNS in the germline V gene. The CDR3 is made up of 14 amino acids. The CDR3 region is CASSASIGSYGYTF. The CDR3 region has the DNA TGTGCCAGCAGTGCGTCGATAGGGAGCTATGGCTACACCTTC.

V and J are TRBV6-4 and TRBJ2-3; 9 nucleotides agree with TRBD2. Per the germline V gene, CDR1 is MRHNA and CDR2 is SNTAGT. CDR3 size: 15 residues. J lost 5 bases, V lost 0 bases, and 3 bases had no gene match. The CDR3 reads CASSDSERGEDTQYF. CDR3 in DNA: TGTGCCAGCAGTGACTCGGAGCGGGGGGAAGATACGCAGTATTTT.

This clone was observed a few times. The chain combines TRBV30 with TRBJ2-2; 8 bases map to TRBD1. CDR1 is GTSNPN, CDR2 SVGIG, per germline (reference sequence). CDR3 length: 13 amino acids. The CDR3 spells CASDRVNTGELFF. CDR3 bases: TGTGCATCGGACAGGGTCAACACCGGGGAGCTGTTTTTT.

This clone has just one count. The CDR3 DNA is TGTGCCATCAGTGAGGTTGGGACCGGGACAGGGGCTTTCTTT. This translates into CAISEVGTGTGAFF. The chain recombines TRBV10-3 with TRBJ1-1; 9 bases are shared with TRBD1. J gave up 11 bases and V 2 bases, and 9 bases lay outside the gene matches. Per germline, CDR1 ENHRY and CDR2 SYGVKD. The CDR3 covers 14 residues.

The chain is built from TRBV9 and TRBJ2-3, with D uncertain. The CDR3 covers 14 residues. Trimming pared 3 bases from V and 3 bases from J, leaving 11 bases between. Germline CDR1 SGDLS, CDR2 YYNGEE. The CDR3 is CASSDPIQTDTQYF. In DNA form, the CDR3 reads TGTGCCAGCAGCGATCCCATACAAACAGATACGCAGTATTTT. Looking up the rest from reference TRBV9 and TRBJ2-3 gives the full variable domain: DSGVTQTPKHLITATGQRVTLRCSPRSGDLSVYWYQQSLDQGLQFLIQYYNGEERAKGNILERFSAQQFPDLHSELNLSSLELGDSALYFCASSDPIQTDTQYFGPGTRLTVL.

The chain joins TRBV29-1 to TRBJ1-1; D remains ambiguous. The germline V gene has CDR1 SQVTM and CDR2 ANQGSEA. With 6 bases removed from V and 6 bases from J, the gap between germline ends came to 11 bases. CDR3 length: 11 amino acids. The CDR3 region is CSVRGSSEAFF. The CDR3 DNA sequence: TGCAGCGTCCGCGGGTCCTCTGAAGCTTTCTTT.

The V call is TRBV6-6, the J call TRBJ2-2; 13 nucleotides align to TRBD2. The germline gives CDR1 MNHNY, CDR2 SVGAGI (reference sequence). CDR3 length equals 16 residues. V trimming: 6 bases; J trimming: 2 bases; junction bases outside the gene matches: 3. The CDR3 reads CASSRTSGRNTGELFF. The CDR3 nucleotides read TGTGCCAGCAGCCGGACTAGCGGGAGAAACACCGGGGAGCTGTTTTTT.

V usage is TRBV24-1 and J usage is TRBJ2-1, with 8 bases that match TRBD1. The CDR3 extends over 13 amino acids. V trimming: 4 bases; J trimming: 9 bases; junction bases outside the gene matches: 4. The germline gives CDR1 KGHDR, CDR2 SFDVKD. The CDR3, as DNA: TGTGCCACCAGTGAGGCAGGGGGCACTGAGCAGTTCTTC. Translation: CATSEAGGTEQFF.

The chain couples TRBV7-9 to TRBJ2-3, with TRBD2 matching over 7 bases. Trimming took 8 bases from V and 6 from J; bases not matched to a gene: 11. CDR1 and CDR2 (germline): SEHNR, FQNEAQ (reference sequence). The CDR3 consists of 14 residues. The CDR3 spells CASSGVAGVDTQYF. Here the CDR3 DNA reads TGTGCCAGCTCCGGCGTCGCGGGAGTTGATACGCAGTATTTT.

The chain uses TRBV28 and TRBJ2-1; possibly TRBD2 for D (5 bases). Germline V gene lookup returns CDR1 MDHEN and CDR2 SYDVKM. This CDR3 is built from 16 residues. V lost 7 bases to trimming and J lost 0 bases, with 16 bases between them. The CDR3 is CASTLLHGDSYNEQFF. The CDR3 coding sequence is TGTGCCAGCACCCTCCTCCACGGGGACTCCTACAATGAGCAGTTCTTC.

This clone has just one count. This chain links TRBV10-3 with TRBJ2-5; 10 bases are a match to TRBD1. The junction had 4 bases not matched to a gene; V was cut back by 5 bases and J by 4 bases. Germline values: CDR1 ENHRY, CDR2 SYGVKD. CDR3 length: 14 amino acids. The CDR3 coding sequence is TGTGCCATCAGTCTCCGGGACAGGGGAGAGACCCAGTACTTC. This encodes CAISLRDRGETQYF.

J is TRBJ2-1 and V is TRBV15; 7 nucleotides line up with TRBD2. Per the germline V gene, CDR1 is LNHNV and CDR2 is YYDKDF (reference sequence). Germline trimming cut 5 bases from V and 2 bases from J; bases unmatched to any gene: 6. The length of the CDR3 is 15 residues. The CDR3 here is CATSGPSGAYNEQFF. The CDR3 DNA follows: TGTGCCACCAGCGGCCCTAGCGGCGCCTACAATGAGCAGTTCTTC.

V is TRBV6-5 and J is TRBJ1-2, with 9 bases that match TRBD1. Per germline, CDR1 MNHEY and CDR2 SVGAGI. V gave up 4 bases and J gave up 3 bases; unmatched junction bases: 3. The CDR3 sequence is 14 residues long. The CDR3 DNA sequence: TGTGCCAGCAGTTCGACAGGGGGGGACTATGGCTACACCTTC. Protein: CASSSTGGDYGYTF.